This TCR beta chain is from a study of CD8+CD57+ T cells in acquired aplastic anemia. The overall study: Quantities of DNA derived from sorted CD4+ and CD8+ cells averaged around 3 ug. Study-wide points: Significant differences in CD8+ Simpson's diversity were not observed between patients and controls. The same twenty-nine CD8+ CDR3 sequences occurred in patients and in controls.

The CDR3 covers 15 residues. Looked up from germline, CDR1 is MNHNY and CDR2 is SVGAGI (reference sequence). Trimming removed 6 bases at V and 0 bases at J, with 9 bases between. Genomic DNA acted as the template from which TCR beta VDJ combination and CDR3 sequence profiling were carried out. TCRdb used MiXCR to reprocess the reads, holding one entry per CDR3 protein. The data show some 280,000 distinct CDR3 sequences, roughly 50% seen once. This clonotype was counted at least ten times. Antigen specificity is unknown. The sequence was obtained from a human donor with severe aplastic anemia or a healthy control (not recorded which). The chain employs TRBV6-6 and TRBJ2-6; the D gene is possibly TRBD2 (5 bases). The specimen sequenced was sorted CD4+, CD8+, or CD8+CD57+ T cells (not recorded which) from PBMCs. CDR3 sequence: CASSPGNSGANVLTF. CDR3 bases: TGTGCCAGCAGCCCGGGAAACTCTGGGGCCAACGTCCTGACTTTC.